This is a list of T cell receptor beta chains from one sample in a study of OX40 agonist ivuxolimab in advanced cancers. Data came from immunoSEQ multiplex PCR; TCRdb stores just in-frame clones and leaves some out. The sample holds around 20,000 clones, about 71% seen once. Sequenced here: CD4+ or CD8+ T cells sorted from blood, sampled in a trial of the OX40 agonist ivuxolimab. All receptors come from an adult with an advanced solid tumor such as melanoma, head and neck, liver or kidney cancer. The CDR3 runs from the conserved cysteine through the conserved F or W. The D gene is left open where the match is weak. Clone size is not always given. Where it is, it says once, few, many or a class for expanded clones.

j_gene: TRBJ2-1
v_gene: TRBV5-4
d_gene: -
abundance: -
CDR3nt: TGTGCCAGCAGCTTGGCAGTAACAGGGAACAATGAGCAGTTCTTC
CDR3aa: CASSLAVTGNNEQFF

j_gene: TRBJ1-4
v_gene: TRBV28
d_gene: TRBD1
abundance: -
CDR3nt: TGTGCCAGCAGTTTATCTGCACCCTATACAGGGGACGGGGGTGAAAAACTGTTTTTT
CDR3aa: CASSLSAPYTGDGGEKLFF

j_gene: TRBJ2-1
v_gene: TRBV19
d_gene: TRBD2
abundance: -
CDR3nt: TGTGCCAGTTGTGGACTAGCGGGACGGGTTAAAAATGAGCAGTTCTTC
CDR3aa: CASCGLAGRVKNEQFF

j_gene: TRBJ2-3
v_gene: TRBV7-6
d_gene: -
abundance: -
CDR3nt: TGTGCCAGCAGCCGCCCCGGGGACGGCACAGATACGCAGTATTTT
CDR3aa: CASSRPGDGTDTQYF

j_gene: TRBJ2-7
v_gene: TRBV21-1
d_gene: -
abundance: once
CDR3nt: TGTGCCAGCAGCAAAGTAGGGGGTAGGGAGCAGTACTTC
CDR3aa: CASSKVGGREQYF

j_gene: TRBJ1-4
v_gene: TRBV5-1
d_gene: -
abundance: -
CDR3nt: TGCGCCAGCAGCTTGGACAAGGAGTCTACTAATGAAAAACTGTTTTTT
CDR3aa: CASSLDKESTNEKLFF

j_gene: TRBJ1-5
v_gene: TRBV7-9
d_gene: -
abundance: -
CDR3nt: TGTGCCAGCAGCGCCCAGACAGAACCAAATCAGCCCCAGCATTTT
CDR3aa: CASSAQTEPNQPQHF

j_gene: TRBJ2-3
v_gene: TRBV6-6
d_gene: TRBD1
abundance: -
CDR3nt: TGTGCCAGCAGCCGCTCACAGGGGGCAATAGATACGCAGTATTTT
CDR3aa: CASSRSQGAIDTQYF

j_gene: TRBJ2-5
v_gene: TRBV7-9
d_gene: -
abundance: once
CDR3nt: TGTGCCAGCAGCCTCTCTAGCGCCCAAGAGACCCAGTACTTC
CDR3aa: CASSLSSAQETQYF

j_gene: TRBJ2-5
v_gene: TRBV4-2
d_gene: TRBD2
abundance: few
CDR3nt: TGTGCCAGCAGCCAAGATCGGACTAGCGGGATAGACGAGACCCAGTACTTC
CDR3aa: CASSQDRTSGIDETQYF

j_gene: TRBJ2-5
v_gene: TRBV13
d_gene: TRBD2
abundance: once
CDR3nt: TGTGCCAGCAGCTTAGAAGGACTAGCGGGAGGTGAGACCCAGTACTTC
CDR3aa: CASSLEGLAGGETQYF

j_gene: TRBJ2-1
v_gene: TRBV5-1
d_gene: TRBD2
abundance: -
CDR3nt: TGCGCCAGCAGCTCTAGCGGGAGCTACAATGAGCAGTTCTTC
CDR3aa: CASSSSGSYNEQFF

j_gene: TRBJ1-2
v_gene: TRBV7-8
d_gene: -
abundance: -
CDR3nt: TGTGCCAGCAGCTTAGGGGTACTAGGGGCGGATGGCTACACCTTC
CDR3aa: CASSLGVLGADGYTF

j_gene: TRBJ2-7
v_gene: TRBV13
d_gene: -
abundance: -
CDR3nt: TGTGCCAGCAGCATATCCCACGAGCAGTACTTC
CDR3aa: CASSISHEQYF

j_gene: TRBJ1-1
v_gene: TRBV19
d_gene: TRBD1
abundance: -
CDR3nt: TGTGCCAGTAGCCCAGCAGGGGGCTTTGAAGCTTTCTTT
CDR3aa: CASSPAGGFEAFF

j_gene: TRBJ2-7
v_gene: TRBV27
d_gene: TRBD2
abundance: -
CDR3nt: TGTGCCAGCAGCCCCGCCCTTGGTAGCGGGAGTGTCTACGAGCAGTACTTC
CDR3aa: CASSPALGSGSVYEQYF

j_gene: TRBJ2-5
v_gene: TRBV7-3
d_gene: TRBD1
abundance: -
CDR3nt: TGTGCCAGCAGCCGCGGACAGGGCAAGACCCAGTACTTC
CDR3aa: CASSRGQGKTQYF

j_gene: TRBJ1-2
v_gene: TRBV4-1
d_gene: -
abundance: -
CDR3nt: TGCGCCAGCAGCCAGGTAGAACAGGGCAACTATGGCTACACCTTC
CDR3aa: CASSQVEQGNYGYTF

j_gene: TRBJ2-5
v_gene: TRBV9
d_gene: TRBD2
abundance: -
CDR3nt: TGTGCCAGCAGCACCGGACTAGTAAGGGAGACCCAGTACTTC
CDR3aa: CASSTGLVRETQYF

j_gene: TRBJ2-7
v_gene: TRBV19
d_gene: TRBD2
abundance: -
CDR3nt: TGTGCCAGTAGTATAGGGGGAGGGATTTCCTACGAGCAGTACTTC
CDR3aa: CASSIGGGISYEQYF

j_gene: TRBJ1-5
v_gene: TRBV19
d_gene: TRBD1
abundance: -
CDR3nt: TGTGCCAGTAGTAGGACGACAGGGAAGAGAATTAATCAGCCCCAGCATTTT
CDR3aa: CASSRTTGKRINQPQHF

j_gene: TRBJ2-1
v_gene: TRBV7-2
d_gene: TRBD2
abundance: -
CDR3nt: TGTGCCAGCAGCTTGCCTAGCGGGATTAACGGGCAGTTCTTC
CDR3aa: CASSLPSGINGQFF

j_gene: TRBJ2-5
v_gene: TRBV27
d_gene: TRBD1
abundance: -
CDR3nt: TGTGCCAGCAGTTTTTCCCCGACAGGGCTGATAGAGACCCAGTACTTC
CDR3aa: CASSFSPTGLIETQYF

j_gene: TRBJ2-7
v_gene: TRBV27
d_gene: -
abundance: -
CDR3nt: TGTGCCAGCAGTGAACGGGACTCCTTCTCCTACGAGCAGTACTTC
CDR3aa: CASSERDSFSYEQYF

j_gene: TRBJ2-3
v_gene: TRBV29-1
d_gene: -
abundance: once
CDR3nt: TGCAGCGTTGTACTAGCCGAGACAGATACGCAGTATTTT
CDR3aa: CSVVLAETDTQYF

j_gene: TRBJ2-1
v_gene: TRBV28
d_gene: -
abundance: -
CDR3nt: TGTGCCAGCAGCCGAACCTTGAGCTCCTACAATGAGCAGTTCTTC
CDR3aa: CASSRTLSSYNEQFF

j_gene: TRBJ2-1
v_gene: TRBV4-1
d_gene: -
abundance: -
CDR3nt: TGCGCCAGCAGTCTAAAAACTAGCAATGAGCAGTTCTTC
CDR3aa: CASSLKTSNEQFF